This entry lists 31 T cell receptor beta chains sequenced from one sample in a study of blood T cell repertoires in COVID-19. The data were produced by immunoSEQ multiplex PCR, yet TCRdb's version contains in-frame clones alone and is incomplete. This table has around 40,000 clones, roughly nine tenths appearing once. The sequenced material came from peripheral blood. These receptors originate from a human donor in a cohort sampled during active COVID-19.

The chain recombines TRBV18 with TRBJ2-3; D unresolved. CDR3 length: 12 residues. Germline V lookup: CDR1 KGHSH, CDR2 LQKENI. Trimming pared 3 bases from V and 5 bases from J, leaving 6 bases between. As DNA, the CDR3 is TGTGCCAGCTCACCCGGTGGAGATACGCAGTATTTT. Translation: CASSPGGDTQYF.

This chain joins TRBV30 and TRBJ1-4; D is uncertain. V was clipped by 4 bases and J by 3 bases, with 15 bases between them. The CDR3 has 15 residues. Germline V gives CDR1 GTSNPN, CDR2 SVGIG (reference sequence). The DNA of the CDR3 is TGTGCCTGGACCGGGATGTTTGTGGCTAATGAAAAACTGTTTTTT. Residues: CAWTGMFVANEKLFF.

The chain is built from TRBV2 and TRBJ2-2; D is ambiguous. CDR1 SNHLY and CDR2 FYNNEI come from the germline V gene. V was pared by 3 bases and J by 8 bases, with 7 bases between. The CDR3 spans 12 residues. The CDR3 reads CASSDSLGELFF. CDR3 nucleotides: TGTGCCAGCAGTGACTCTTTGGGGGAGCTGTTTTTT.

J is TRBJ2-1 and V is TRBV19, with TRBD2 matching 8 bases. From germline, CDR1 is LNHDA and CDR2 SQIVND (reference sequence). The V gene end was trimmed by 10 bases and the J gene end by 3 bases; junction bases not matched to a gene: 11. The CDR3 length is 15 residues. This chain's CDR3 is CATSKGAGGYNEQFF. The CDR3 nucleotides are TGTGCCACCTCGAAAGGGGCGGGGGGCTACAATGAGCAGTTCTTC.

This chain uses TRBV6-5 with TRBJ1-2, with TRBD1 as a possible D gene (5 bases). CDR3 length: 12 residues. Trimming took 6 bases from V and 4 from J, leaving 9 bases between them. Germline loops: CDR1 MNHEY, CDR2 SVGAGI. The CDR3 DNA reads as TGTGCCAGCAGGACGGGACTCTATGGCTACACCTTC. Its protein product is CASRTGLYGYTF.

The V gene is TRBV11-2, the J gene TRBJ2-7; D is unresolved. The CDR3 loop spans 13 amino acids. V lost 6 bases, J lost 1 base, and 10 bases lay in between. Germline V lookup: CDR1 SGHAT, CDR2 FQNNGV. In DNA, the CDR3 is TGTGCCAGCAGGCGTGAGGTGTCCTACGAGCAGTACTTC. As protein: CASRREVSYEQYF.

This clone was detected only a few times. This chain links TRBV3-1 (or the pseudogene TRBV3-2) with TRBJ1-2, with 9 nucleotides matching TRBD1. The trim removed 5 bases at V and 8 bases at J, leaving 12 bases unmatched. The germline gives CDR1 LGHDT, CDR2 YNNKEL (reference sequence). The CDR3 covers 15 residues. In DNA form, the CDR3 reads TGTGCCAGCAGCTTCCAGGGACAGGGCCGGGACGGCTACACCTTC. Protein product: CASSFQGQGRDGYTF.

The chain joins TRBV21-1 to TRBJ1-3; TRBD1 is the table's D call, not checked against the DNA. TRBV21-1 represents a pseudogene. The CDR3 length is 17 residues. CDR3: CASSLHRRQGLGNTIYF. The CDR3 DNA reads as TGTGCCAGCAGCCTTCATAGGCGACAGGGGCTCGGAAACACCATATATTTT.

J is TRBJ1-5 and V is TRBV5-1, with no clear D. The CDR3 covers 15 residues. CDR1 and CDR2 (germline): SGHRS, YFSETQ. The germline V and J ends were trimmed by 0 bases and 7 bases, with 14 bases remaining between them. The CDR3 bases are TGCGCCAGCAGCTTGGCCGGGGAGAGGGAACAGCCCCAGCATTTT. It is translated as CASSLAGEREQPQHF.

The chain joins TRBV6-5 to TRBJ1-2, with TRBD1 matching over 7 bases. CDR1 is MNHEY, CDR2 SVGAGI, per germline. This CDR3 has 14 residues. The trim removed 5 bases at V and 7 bases at J, leaving 10 bases unmatched. CDR3 nucleotide sequence: TGTGCCAGCAGTCGAGGACAGGCGGCGAGTGGCTACACCTTC. It yields the protein CASSRGQAASGYTF.

The CDR3 DNA reads as TGTGCCAGCAGTCCAGGGGTTCCGTCTGGAAACACCATATATTTT. Amino acids: CASSPGVPSGNTIYF. This chain links TRBV6-6 with TRBJ1-3, with D tentatively TRBD1 (6 bases). Trimming removed 5 bases from V and 1 base from J, with 12 bases in between. The CDR3 has 15 amino acids. Germline V CDR1 and CDR2: MNHNY, SVGAGI (reference sequence).

This chain connects TRBV10-3 to TRBJ1-6; D might be TRBD1 (5 bases). The V gene's germline CDR1 is ENHRY and CDR2 SYGVKD. V gave up 1 base and J gave up 6 bases, with 16 bases separating them. This CDR3 region has 17 residues. The CDR3 coding sequence is TGTGCCATCAGTGAGTTGGCAGGGAGGGGAGGTAATTCACCCCTCCACTTT. Translated: CAISELAGRGGNSPLHF.

J is TRBJ2-5 and V is TRBV7-9; TRBD1 aligns across 9 bases. With 5 bases clipped from V and 1 base from J, the junction kept 11 bases outside the gene matches. The CDR3 has 17 residues. CDR1 and CDR2 from the germline V gene are SEHNR and FQNEAQ (reference sequence). The chain's CDR3 is CASSPTGGSNSQETQYF. The CDR3 coding sequence is TGTGCCAGCAGCCCGACAGGGGGGAGCAATTCCCAAGAGACCCAGTACTTC.

The chain employs TRBV2 and TRBJ2-1; D remains unclear. CDR3 length: 12 residues. Germline V gives CDR1 SNHLY, CDR2 FYNNEI. The V end lost 3 bases, the J end lost 4 bases, and 4 bases lay between the germline ends. Here the CDR3 DNA reads TGTGCCAGCAGTGACGGGTACAATGAGCAGTTCTTC. It yields the protein CASSDGYNEQFF.

The rearrangement uses TRBV5-1 and TRBJ2-1, with 11 bases identical to TRBD2. V lost 4 bases and J lost 2; bases outside the gene matches: 17. Germline CDR1 and CDR2: SGHRS and YFSETQ. The CDR3 loop spans 20 amino acids. The CDR3 reads CASSRLGSSGRAAPYNEQFF. The CDR3 nucleotides are TGCGCCAGCAGCCGCCTCGGGAGTAGCGGGAGGGCCGCACCCTACAATGAGCAGTTCTTC.

This clone is a singleton in its sample. The chain recombines TRBV18 with TRBJ1-2; 8 bases line up with TRBD1. CDR1 is KGHSH, CDR2 LQKENI, per germline. The CDR3 has 15 amino acids. J was trimmed by 7 bases and V by 8 bases; bases with no gene match: 15. The CDR3 sequence: CASLPRGRGLGGYTF. In DNA, the CDR3 is TGTGCCAGCCTCCCCCGCGGCAGGGGGCTGGGTGGCTACACCTTC.

The chain uses TRBV25-1 and TRBJ1-1; 11 nucleotides match TRBD1. This CDR3 contains 15 residues. Germline V gives CDR1 MGHDK, CDR2 SYGVNS. V shed 2 bases, J shed 3 bases, and the junction held 2 bases outside the gene matches. The CDR3 region is CASSEGTGGDTEAFF. Written as DNA, the CDR3 is TGTGCCAGCAGTGAAGGGACAGGGGGTGACACTGAAGCTTTCTTT.

This chain joins TRBV6-6 and TRBJ2-3; 10 bases match TRBD2. Germline V lookup: CDR1 MNHNY, CDR2 SVGAGI (reference sequence). The ends lost 5 bases at V and 1 base at J; junction bases unmatched: 12. This CDR3 spans 18 amino acids. The CDR3 spells CASSPRRASGRRTDTQYF. As DNA, the CDR3 is TGTGCCAGCAGTCCCCGTAGGGCTAGCGGGAGACGCACAGATACGCAGTATTTT.

This CDR3 reads CAISDQGSDTQYF. CDR3 DNA sequence: TGTGCCATCAGTGATCAGGGGAGTGATACGCAGTATTTT. V and J are TRBV10-3 and TRBJ2-3, with a weak D call TRBD1 (6 bases). V was shortened by 3 bases and J by 6 bases, with 10 bases between the two germline ends. Germline loops: CDR1 ENHRY, CDR2 SYGVKD. This CDR3 has 13 amino acids.

The chain employs TRBV5-1 and TRBJ1-4; a possible D gene is TRBD1 (5 bases). The CDR3 is 17 residues long. Per germline, CDR1 SGHRS and CDR2 YFSETQ. The V end lost 3 bases, the J end lost 0 bases, and 15 bases lay between the germline ends. The CDR3 coding sequence is TGCGCCAGCAGCTCCTCTCAGGGTCATGCAACTAATGAAAAACTGTTTTTT. This translates into CASSSSQGHATNEKLFF.

The table lists this clone with a few counts. The rearrangement joins TRBV29-1 to TRBJ2-3; maybe TRBD2 (5 bases). Germline values: CDR1 SQVTM, CDR2 ANQGSEA. Trimming removed 4 bases at V and 5 bases at J, with 19 bases between. The CDR3 consists of 15 residues. The CDR3 sequence: CSVADGLLGRDTQYF. The DNA for the CDR3 is TGCAGCGTTGCTGACGGCCTTCTAGGGAGAGATACGCAGTATTTT.

V usage is TRBV10-3 and J usage is TRBJ1-1; D not certain. This CDR3 is built from 12 residues. Germline CDR1 ENHRY, CDR2 SYGVKD. V dropped 10 bases and J dropped 1 base, with 10 bases sitting between them. The CDR3 reads CATIRGNTEAFF. Written as DNA, the CDR3 is TGTGCCACCATCCGAGGGAACACTGAAGCTTTCTTT.

The V call is TRBV10-3, the J call TRBJ2-2; 9 bases agree with TRBD1. After removal of 5 bases from V and 4 bases from J, the junction contained 5 bases not matched to a gene. Looked up from germline, CDR1 is ENHRY and CDR2 is SYGVKD. The CDR3 extends over 15 amino acids. The CDR3 DNA reads TGTGCCATCAGTACAGGGGGCCGCGGCACCGGGGAGCTGTTTTTT. It codes for CAISTGGRGTGELFF.

V gene TRBV19 combines with J gene TRBJ1-5; D call uncertain. Germline V CDR1 and CDR2: LNHDA, SQIVND (reference sequence). There are 16 residues in the CDR3. V was cut by 3 bases and J by 0 bases, with 12 bases left in between. The CDR3 coding sequence is TGTGCCAGTAGTATTCCTACAGCTCCTAGCAATCAGCCCCAGCATTTT. As protein: CASSIPTAPSNQPQHF.

The CDR3 DNA reads as TGTGCCAGCAGTCCCGCCGGGGGAAAACTGTTTTTT. Translation gives CASSPAGGKLFF. This chain joins TRBV6-2 or TRBV6-3 and TRBJ1-4, with D possibly being TRBD1 (5 bases). The ends were cut back, 5 bases at V and 10 bases at J, with 11 bases in the middle. Germline values: CDR1 MNHEY, CDR2 SVGEGT. This CDR3 has 12 residues.

This chain links TRBV5-1 with TRBJ2-7, with 8 bases fitting TRBD1. V was pared by 2 bases and J by 3 bases, with 4 bases of the junction left unmatched. Germline lookup yields CDR1 SGHRS and CDR2 YFSETQ. CDR3 length equals 14 residues. CDR3 residues: CASSLAGGNYEQYF. In DNA form, the CDR3 reads TGCGCCAGCAGCTTAGCAGGGGGCAACTACGAGCAGTACTTC.

The chain employs TRBV11-3 and TRBJ2-1, with D tentatively TRBD2 (5 bases). Deletions cut 3 bases from V and 9 bases from J, with 9 bases between. This CDR3 spans 12 amino acids. Germline V gives CDR1 SGHNT, CDR2 YENEEA. CDR3 sequence (DNA): TGTGCCAGCAGCTTGGGAGTCGGTGAGCAGTTCTTC. As protein: CASSLGVGEQFF. Drawing the rest from reference TRBV11-3 and TRBJ2-1, the complete variable domain is EAGVVQSPRYKIIEKKQPVAFWCNPISGHNTLYWYLQNLGQGPELLIRYENEEAVDDSQLPKDRFSAERLKGVDSTLKIQPAELGDSAVYLCASSLGVGEQFFGPGTRLTVL.

The chain is built from TRBV5-6 and TRBJ2-2; D is perhaps TRBD2 (5 bases). CDR1 and CDR2 from the germline V gene are SGHDT and YYEEEE. CDR3 length: 16 residues. Between the trimmed V and J ends, which lost 0 bases and 4 bases, there was a span of 13 bases. The CDR3 is CASSLADRGITGELFF. The CDR3 DNA is TGTGCCAGCAGCTTGGCCGATCGGGGAATCACCGGGGAGCTGTTTTTT.

The chain joins TRBV5-1 to TRBJ2-1, with 10 bases lining up with TRBD2. Germline CDR1 and CDR2: SGHRS and YFSETQ. The CDR3 is made up of 15 amino acids. V dropped 5 bases and J dropped 2; count of bases not matched to a gene: 4. The CDR3 region has the DNA TGCGCCAGCAGTATAGCGGGAGGACCCTACAATGAGCAGTTCTTC. This codes for CASSIAGGPYNEQFF.

The chain links TRBV7-6 to TRBJ1-1; tentative D call: TRBD1 (5 bases). Trimming cost V 5 bases and J 4 bases, with 11 bases left between them. Germline V CDR1 and CDR2: SGHVS, FNYEAQ. The CDR3 totals 13 residues. The CDR3 bases are TGTGCCAGCAGCCCGGGGGGGATCACTGAAGCTTTCTTT. Amino acids: CASSPGGITEAFF.

This sequence joins TRBV3-1 (or the pseudogene TRBV3-2) and TRBJ2-3; D remains unclear. This CDR3 contains 11 residues. The V and J ends lost 4 bases and 3 bases respectively, with 2 bases between them. The germline V gene encodes CDR1 LGHDT and CDR2 YNNKEL (reference sequence). CDR3 DNA sequence: TGTGCCAGCAGCCTAACAGATACGCAGTATTTT. This gives the protein CASSLTDTQYF.